One and the same sample provided the 30 T cell receptor beta chains below, sequenced in a study of shared clonotypes between healthy human individuals. Sequenced by immunoSEQ multiplex PCR; TCRdb stores in-frame clones only, minus some. The sample contains under 85,000 clones, 60% to 80% of which appear only once. Sequenced: memory CD8+ T cells sorted from blood. Subset meaning: CD45RO+ cells pooled with CCR7-negative TemRA cells. The receptors come from a man between 25 and 39 years old in good health.

This clone was recorded at least ten times. The V gene is TRBV25-1, the J gene TRBJ1-5; D ambiguous. This CDR3 is 13 amino acids long. Germline CDR1 is MGHDK and CDR2 is SYGVNS. Deletions cut 3 bases from V and 0 bases from J, with 3 bases between. CDR3 loop: CASSDYSNQPQHF. Here the CDR3 DNA reads TGTGCCAGCAGTGATTATAGCAATCAGCCCCAGCATTTT.

The rearrangement uses TRBV6-4 and TRBJ2-1; 7 bases agree with TRBD1. The CDR3 is made up of 17 amino acids. The V gene's germline CDR1 is MRHNA and CDR2 SNTAGT. V was pared by 4 bases and J by 9 bases, with 18 bases of the junction left unmatched. In DNA form, the CDR3 reads TGTGCCAGCAGTGTCGGAGGCACAGGGGCCGCTAGGACTGAGCAGTTCTTC. This translates into CASSVGGTGAARTEQFF.

This clone was seen ten or more times. The J gene is TRBJ2-1, the V gene TRBV14; a possible D gene is TRBD2 (5 bases). This CDR3 has 17 residues. Trimming stripped 3 bases from V and 1 base from J, with 16 bases between. Germline V lookup: CDR1 SGHDN, CDR2 FVKESK. As DNA, the CDR3 is TGTGCCAGCAGCCAGAGTTTCGGGGAGTCATCCTACAATGAGCAGTTCTTC. Translating gives CASSQSFGESSYNEQFF.

The genes are TRBV27 and TRBJ1-1, with TRBD1 as a possible D gene (5 bases). The CDR3 has 16 residues. Trimming removed 3 bases from V and 3 bases from J, with 17 bases in between. The germline V gene encodes CDR1 MNHEY and CDR2 SMNVEV (reference sequence). Here the CDR3 DNA reads TGTGCCAGCAGTTTGTCTCTGGCAGGGCCACACACTGAAGCTTTCTTT. Translation: CASSLSLAGPHTEAFF.

J is TRBJ1-4 and V is TRBV25-1, with a tentative D call TRBD1 (6 bases). V was pared by 4 bases and J by 0 bases, with 15 bases between. Germline V CDR1 and CDR2: MGHDK, SYGVNS. This CDR3 comprises 17 residues. This CDR3 is CASSGFAEGATNEKLFF. CDR3 nucleotide sequence: TGTGCCAGCAGTGGATTTGCGGAGGGGGCAACTAATGAAAAACTGTTTTTT.

The chain combines TRBV13 with TRBJ1-3; no reliable D call. V lost 0 bases and J 0 bases, leaving 3 bases between the germline ends. The CDR3 is 14 residues long. CDR1 is PRHDT and CDR2 is FYEKMQ in the germline V gene (reference sequence). The CDR3 region is CASSLGSSGNTIYF. CDR3 DNA: TGTGCCAGCAGCTTAGGGAGCTCTGGAAACACCATATATTTT.

This chain links TRBV25-1 with TRBJ2-1; 9 nucleotides match TRBD2. Germline trimming cut 4 bases from V and 7 bases from J; bases unmatched to any gene: 8. The CDR3 has 15 residues. Per the germline V gene, CDR1 is MGHDK and CDR2 is SYGVNS. DNA of the CDR3: TGTGCCAGCAGTGTAGCGGGAGAAGGGAAGAATGAGCAGTTCTTC. This translates into CASSVAGEGKNEQFF. The complete variable domain, with remaining parts taken from reference TRBV25-1 and TRBJ2-1, reads EADIYQTPRYLVIGTGKKITLECSQTMGHDKMYWYQQDPGMELHLIHYSYGVNSTEKGDLSSESTVSRIRTEHFPLTLESARPSHTSQYLCASSVAGEGKNEQFFGPGTRLTVL.

This clone was seen repeatedly, ten times or more. The chain recombines TRBV28 with TRBJ2-7; D gene uncertain. Looked up from germline, CDR1 is MDHEN and CDR2 is SYDVKM. The V end was cut by 8 bases, the J end by 0 bases, with 8 bases between. CDR3 length equals 12 residues. The CDR3 region has the DNA TGTGCCAGCGGCGAGATCTCCTACGAGCAGTACTTC. As protein: CASGEISYEQYF.

This clone has just one count. This chain joins TRBV5-5 and TRBJ2-7; D gene unclear. Germline lookup yields CDR1 SGHKS and CDR2 YYEKEE (reference sequence). The V gene lost 3 bases and the J gene lost 0 bases, with 10 bases spanning the gap. This CDR3 is built from 14 residues. The CDR3 nucleotides are TGTGCCAGCAGCTCCCTTCTAAGCTCCTACGAGCAGTACTTC. This translates into CASSSLLSSYEQYF.

The gene calls are TRBV28 and TRBJ2-3; 8 nucleotides align to TRBD1. CDR3 size: 15 residues. V was clipped by 6 bases and J by 4 bases; unmatched bases: 9. In germline, CDR1 is MDHEN, CDR2 SYDVKM. The CDR3 here is CASSPTGTGADTQYF. The CDR3 coding sequence is TGTGCCAGCAGCCCAACCGGGACAGGCGCAGATACGCAGTATTTT.

This clone showed up just once. The chain employs TRBV29-1 and TRBJ2-7, with D hard to call. The CDR3 is 13 amino acids. The germline gives CDR1 SQVTM, CDR2 ANQGSEA. V gave up 0 bases and J gave up 3 bases, with 9 bases separating them. CDR3 nucleotides: TGCAGCGTTGAAGATGGCCAGTTCTACGAGCAGTACTTC. It encodes CSVEDGQFYEQYF.

The sample holds many counts of this clone. CDR3 in amino acids: CASSPGQDYEQYF. CDR3 in DNA: TGTGCCAGCAGTCCGGGACAGGACTACGAGCAGTACTTC. The chain employs TRBV28 and TRBJ2-7; 8 nucleotides align to TRBD1. Per germline, CDR1 MDHEN and CDR2 SYDVKM. The J segment lost 3 bases and the V segment lost 5 bases, leaving 3 bases of the junction unmatched. The CDR3 consists of 13 residues.

The chain carries TRBV27 and TRBJ1-5; TRBD1 aligns across 7 bases. This CDR3 contains 14 residues. Unmatched junction bases numbered 9, after V lost 5 bases and J lost 8 bases. The germline V gene encodes CDR1 MNHEY and CDR2 SMNVEV (reference sequence). The CDR3 loop is CASSQDRVLEPQHF. The DNA for the CDR3 is TGTGCCAGCAGTCAAGACAGGGTTTTAGAGCCCCAGCATTTT.

The CDR3 is CASSVGSGRGANEAYEQYF. CDR3 in DNA: TGTGCCAGCAGCGTAGGAAGCGGACGGGGGGCAAACGAGGCCTACGAGCAGTACTTC. This chain links TRBV9 with TRBJ2-7; weak D call: TRBD2 (7 bases). V was trimmed by 0 bases and J by 2 bases, leaving 24 bases between them. Germline V gives CDR1 SGDLS, CDR2 YYNGEE. The CDR3 totals 19 residues.

This clone was observed a few times. The J gene is TRBJ2-7, the V gene TRBV25-1; D possibly corresponds to TRBD2 (6 bases). The CDR3 has 12 residues. CDR1 and CDR2 (germline): MGHDK, SYGVNS. V gave up 5 bases and J gave up 7 bases, with 12 bases separating them. The CDR3 loop reads CASSIGRGEQYF. CDR3 DNA: TGTGCCAGCAGTATCGGACGGGGGGAGCAGTACTTC.

The chain is built from TRBV11-2 and TRBJ2-1, with D tentatively TRBD2 (6 bases). The germline gives CDR1 SGHAT, CDR2 FQNNGV. There are 12 residues in the CDR3. V lost 6 bases, J lost 7 bases, and 10 bases lay in between. CDR3 region: CASRTAGNEQFF. The CDR3, as DNA: TGTGCCAGCAGAACAGCGGGTAATGAGCAGTTCTTC.

This clone has just one count. The chain is built from TRBV5-6 and TRBJ2-7; D is undetermined. CDR1 is SGHDT, CDR2 YYEEEE, per germline. The CDR3 runs to 13 residues. Trimming took 0 bases from V and 6 from J, leaving 10 bases between them. CDR3 region: CASSLGPEGEQYF. As DNA, the CDR3 is TGTGCCAGCAGCTTGGGACCAGAAGGCGAGCAGTACTTC. The full variable domain, with the rest looked up from reference TRBV5-6 and TRBJ2-7, is DAGVTQSPTHLIKTRGQQVTLRCSPKSGHDTVSWYQQALGQGPQFIFQYYEEEERQRGNFPDRFSGHQFPNYSSELNVNALLLGDSALYLCASSLGPEGEQYFGPGTRLTVT.

On this clone itself: One end of the junction varies from germline; a read error may be responsible. The rearrangement links TRBV5-6 to TRBJ2-3; 8 bases map to TRBD1. In germline, CDR1 is SGHDT, CDR2 YYEEEE. This CDR3 region has 13 residues. CDR3 sequence: CASSGPRGDRFDF. The CDR3 DNA reads as TGTGCCAGCAGCGGCCCCAGAGGGGACAGGTTCGATTTT.

The table lists this clone with a few counts. The V call is TRBV28, the J call TRBJ1-4; D uncertain. CDR1 is MDHEN and CDR2 is SYDVKM in the germline V gene. This CDR3 has 14 residues. V lost 3 bases to trimming and J lost 6 bases, with 11 bases between them. The CDR3 DNA reads TGTGCCAGCAGTTTGCCGGGGATGGATGAAAAACTGTTTTTT. Protein product: CASSLPGMDEKLFF.

The J gene is TRBJ1-3, the V gene TRBV9; perhaps TRBD1 as D (5 bases). V lost 2 bases to trimming and J lost 1 base, with 10 bases between them. The germline CDR1 and CDR2 sequences are SGDLS and YYNGEE. CDR3 length equals 15 residues. This chain's CDR3 is CASSVSGHSGNTIYF. The CDR3 DNA sequence: TGTGCCAGCAGCGTGTCAGGACATTCTGGAAACACCATATATTTT. The whole variable domain, remainder taken from reference TRBV9 and TRBJ1-3, is DSGVTQTPKHLITATGQRVTLRCSPRSGDLSVYWYQQSLDQGLQFLIQYYNGEERAKGNILERFSAQQFPDLHSELNLSSLELGDSALYFCASSVSGHSGNTIYFGEGSWLTVV.

The chain couples TRBV6-1 to TRBJ2-3, with 7 bases lining up with TRBD1. Losses at the gene ends were 4 bases for V and 0 bases for J; bases not matched to a gene: 4. Per the germline V gene, CDR1 is MNHNS and CDR2 is SASEGT. The CDR3 spans 15 residues. CDR3 nucleotide sequence: TGTGCCAGCAGTGGTTCGACAGGGAGCACAGATACGCAGTATTTT. This translates into CASSGSTGSTDTQYF.

The chain uses TRBV5-5 and TRBJ2-5; the D gene is possibly TRBD2 (5 bases). The germline CDR1 and CDR2 sequences are SGHKS and YYEKEE (reference sequence). This CDR3 has 13 residues. Trimming stripped 0 bases from V and 10 bases from J, with 13 bases between. The chain's CDR3 is CASSLGGGRDQYF. DNA of the CDR3: TGTGCCAGCAGCTTGGGTGGAGGTCGGGACCAGTACTTC.

J is TRBJ2-3 and V is TRBV5-8; the D gene could be TRBD1 or TRBD2 (5 bases each). CDR1 is SGHTS, CDR2 YDEGEE, per germline. The CDR3 extends over 16 amino acids. The V end lost 4 bases, the J end lost 2 bases, and 17 bases lay between the germline ends. CDR3 sequence: CASSGDGGGITDTQYF. CDR3 nucleotides: TGTGCCAGCAGCGGGGACGGAGGTGGAATCACAGATACGCAGTATTTT.

Remarks on this clone: Within the sample, other DNA sequences also encode this same CDR3. The rearrangement uses TRBV6-1 and TRBJ2-7; no definite D call. The V gene's germline CDR1 is MNHNS and CDR2 SASEGT. Trimming left V 5 bases short and J 4 bases short, with 6 bases between. This CDR3 is built from 11 residues. The CDR3 region has the DNA TGTGCCAGCAGTAGTTATTACGAGCAGTACTTC. Its protein product is CASSSYYEQYF.

DNA for the CDR3: TGCAGCGTTGCTGACGTGTCCTACGAGCAGTACTTC. This codes for CSVADVSYEQYF. This chain connects TRBV29-1 to TRBJ2-7; unclear D gene. In germline, CDR1 is SQVTM, CDR2 ANQGSEA. V lost 4 bases and J 1 base, leaving 8 bases between the germline ends. The CDR3 totals 12 residues.

This chain uses TRBV6-5 with TRBJ2-7; TRBD1 might be the D (5 bases). The CDR3 covers 14 residues. Trimming left V 2 bases short and J 2 bases short, with 10 bases between. The germline CDR1 and CDR2 sequences are MNHEY and SVGAGI. For the CDR3, the DNA is TGTGCCAGCAGTTACCGCAGGGTAGCCTACGAGCAGTACTTC. This sequence encodes CASSYRRVAYEQYF.

V is TRBV9 and J is TRBJ1-1, with 11 bases matching TRBD1. V lost 6 bases to trimming and J lost 2 bases; unmatched junction nucleotides: 6. Germline loops: CDR1 SGDLS, CDR2 YYNGEE. CDR3 length equals 15 residues. The CDR3 protein is CASKSGTGGNTEAFF. CDR3 nucleotides: TGTGCCAGCAAGTCCGGGACAGGGGGAAACACTGAAGCTTTCTTT.

At least ten counts were recorded for this clone. In DNA form, the CDR3 reads TGTGCCAGCAGTGCAACGGGACAGGGGGCGGATGAGCAGTTCTTC. It specifies CASSATGQGADEQFF. The chain combines TRBV6-4 with TRBJ2-1; 12 bases line up with TRBD1. V shed 4 bases, J shed 8 bases, and the junction held 6 bases outside the gene matches. The CDR3 is 15 amino acids. Germline values: CDR1 MRHNA, CDR2 SNTAGT.

The V call is TRBV12-5, the J call TRBJ2-7; no firm D call. The CDR3 is made up of 15 amino acids. The V end lost 5 bases, the J end lost 0 bases, and 14 bases lay between the germline ends. In germline, CDR1 is LGHNT, CDR2 FRNRAP. Written as DNA, the CDR3 is TGTGCTAGTGGTCCCCCCCATTCAGGCTCCTACGAGCAGTACTTC. This encodes CASGPPHSGSYEQYF.

The chain employs TRBV5-1 and TRBJ2-3; 10 bases map to TRBD1. The CDR3 is 16 residues long. Losses at the gene ends were 4 bases for V and 6 bases for J; bases not matched to a gene: 11. The germline gives CDR1 SGHRS, CDR2 YFSETQ. In nucleotides, the CDR3 is TGCGCCAGCAGCGTGGATCCGGGACAGGGGTCGGATACGCAGTATTTT. Translated: CASSVDPGQGSDTQYF.